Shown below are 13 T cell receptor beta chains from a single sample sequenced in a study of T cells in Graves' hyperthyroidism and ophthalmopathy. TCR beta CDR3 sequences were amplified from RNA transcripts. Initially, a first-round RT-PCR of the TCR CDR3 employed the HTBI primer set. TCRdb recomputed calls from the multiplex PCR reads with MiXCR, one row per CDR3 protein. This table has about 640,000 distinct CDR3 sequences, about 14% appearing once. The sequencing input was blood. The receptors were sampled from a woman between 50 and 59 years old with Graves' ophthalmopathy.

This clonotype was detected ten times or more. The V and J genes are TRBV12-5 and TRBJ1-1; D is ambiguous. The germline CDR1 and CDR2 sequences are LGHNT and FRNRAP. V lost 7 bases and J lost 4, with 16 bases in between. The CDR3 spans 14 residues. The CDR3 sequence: CASVLSLMITEAFF. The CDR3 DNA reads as TGTGCTAGTGTTCTAAGCCTCATGATCACTGAAGCTTTCTTT.

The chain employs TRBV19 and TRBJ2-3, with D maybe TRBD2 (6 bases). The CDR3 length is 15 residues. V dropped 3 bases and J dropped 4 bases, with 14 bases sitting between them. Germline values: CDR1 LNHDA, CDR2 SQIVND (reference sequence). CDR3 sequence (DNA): TGTGCCAGTAGTATCACTAGCTCCCGCCCAGATACGCAGTATTTT. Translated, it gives CASSITSSRPDTQYF.

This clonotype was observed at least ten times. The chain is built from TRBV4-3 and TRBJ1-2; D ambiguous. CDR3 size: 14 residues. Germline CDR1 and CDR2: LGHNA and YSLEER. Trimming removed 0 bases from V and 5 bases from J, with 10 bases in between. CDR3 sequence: CASSQDRSGYGYTF. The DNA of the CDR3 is TGCGCCAGCAGCCAAGATAGGAGCGGTTATGGCTACACCTTC.

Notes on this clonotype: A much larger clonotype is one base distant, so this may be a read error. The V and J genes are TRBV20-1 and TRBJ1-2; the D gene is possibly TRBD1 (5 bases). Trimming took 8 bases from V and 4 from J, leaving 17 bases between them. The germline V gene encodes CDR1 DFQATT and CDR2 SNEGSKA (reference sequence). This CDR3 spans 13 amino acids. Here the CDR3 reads CSTNDQGIYGYTF. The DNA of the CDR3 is TGCAGTACTAACGACCAGGGAATCTATGGCTACACCTTC.

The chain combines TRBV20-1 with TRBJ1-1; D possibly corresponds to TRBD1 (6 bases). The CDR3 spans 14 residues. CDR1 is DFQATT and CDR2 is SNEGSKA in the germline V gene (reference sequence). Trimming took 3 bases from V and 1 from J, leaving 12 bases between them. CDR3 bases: TGCAGTGCTAGTGGTGCAGGGGAGAACACTGAAGCTTTCTTT. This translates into CSASGAGENTEAFF.

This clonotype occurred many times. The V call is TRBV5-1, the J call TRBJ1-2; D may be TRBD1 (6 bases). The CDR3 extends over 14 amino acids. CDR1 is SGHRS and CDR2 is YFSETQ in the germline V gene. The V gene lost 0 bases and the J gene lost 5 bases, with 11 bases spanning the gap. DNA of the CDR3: TGCGCCAGCAGCTTGGTAGCAGGGGAATATGGCTACACCTTC. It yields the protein CASSLVAGEYGYTF.

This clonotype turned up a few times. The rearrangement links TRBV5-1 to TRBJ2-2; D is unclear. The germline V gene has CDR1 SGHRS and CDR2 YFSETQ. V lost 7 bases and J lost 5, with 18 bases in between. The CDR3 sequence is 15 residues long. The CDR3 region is CASRNPGVGTGELFF. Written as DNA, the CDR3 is TGCGCCAGCCGGAACCCAGGAGTGGGGACCGGGGAGCTGTTTTTT. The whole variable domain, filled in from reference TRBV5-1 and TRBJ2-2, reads KAGVTQTPRYLIKTRGQQVTLSCSPISGHRSVSWYQQTPGQGLQFLFEYFSETQRNKGNFPGRFSGRQFSNSRSEMNVSTLELGDSALYLCASRNPGVGTGELFFGEGSRLTVL.

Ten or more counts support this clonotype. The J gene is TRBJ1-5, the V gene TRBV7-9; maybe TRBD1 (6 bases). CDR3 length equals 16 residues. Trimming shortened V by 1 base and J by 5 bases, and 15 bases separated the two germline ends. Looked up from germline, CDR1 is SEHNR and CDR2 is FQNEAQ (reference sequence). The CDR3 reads CASSLDRTAIDQPQHF. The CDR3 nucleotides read TGTGCCAGCAGCTTAGATCGGACAGCCATAGATCAGCCCCAGCATTTT.

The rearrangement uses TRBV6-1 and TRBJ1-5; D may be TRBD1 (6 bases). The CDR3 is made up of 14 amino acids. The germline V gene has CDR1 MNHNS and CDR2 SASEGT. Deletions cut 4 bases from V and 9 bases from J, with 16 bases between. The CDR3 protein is CASSVNRVGRPQHF. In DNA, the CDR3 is TGTGCCAGCAGTGTGAACAGGGTGGGGCGGCCCCAGCATTTT.

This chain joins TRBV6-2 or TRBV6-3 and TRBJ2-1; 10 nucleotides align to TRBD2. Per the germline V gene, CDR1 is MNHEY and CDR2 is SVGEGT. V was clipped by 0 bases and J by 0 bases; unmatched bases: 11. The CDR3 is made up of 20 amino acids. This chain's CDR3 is CASSYSQGLSGRVSYNEQFF. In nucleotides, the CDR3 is TGTGCCAGCAGTTACTCGCAGGGTTTGAGCGGGAGGGTCTCCTACAATGAGCAGTTCTTC.

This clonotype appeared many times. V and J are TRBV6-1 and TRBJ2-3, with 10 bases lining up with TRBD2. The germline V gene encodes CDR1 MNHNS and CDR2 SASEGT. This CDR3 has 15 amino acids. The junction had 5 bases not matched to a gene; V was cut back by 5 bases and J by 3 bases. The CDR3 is CASSTAGLATDTQYF. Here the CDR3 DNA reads TGTGCCAGCAGTACCGCGGGACTAGCGACAGATACGCAGTATTTT.

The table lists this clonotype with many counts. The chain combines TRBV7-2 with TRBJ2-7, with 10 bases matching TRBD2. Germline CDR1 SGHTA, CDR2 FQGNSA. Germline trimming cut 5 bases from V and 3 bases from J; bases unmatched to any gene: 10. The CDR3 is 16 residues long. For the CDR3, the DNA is TGTGCCAGCAGCCCCGGTGGACTAGCGGAGGACTACGAGCAGTACTTC. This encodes CASSPGGLAEDYEQYF.

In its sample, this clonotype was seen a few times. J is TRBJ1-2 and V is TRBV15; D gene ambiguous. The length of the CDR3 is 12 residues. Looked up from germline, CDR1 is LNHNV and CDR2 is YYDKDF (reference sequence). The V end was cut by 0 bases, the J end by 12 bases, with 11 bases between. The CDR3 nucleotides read TGTGCCACCAGCAGAGATAGACGGAATAACACCTTC. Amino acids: CATSRDRRNNTF.